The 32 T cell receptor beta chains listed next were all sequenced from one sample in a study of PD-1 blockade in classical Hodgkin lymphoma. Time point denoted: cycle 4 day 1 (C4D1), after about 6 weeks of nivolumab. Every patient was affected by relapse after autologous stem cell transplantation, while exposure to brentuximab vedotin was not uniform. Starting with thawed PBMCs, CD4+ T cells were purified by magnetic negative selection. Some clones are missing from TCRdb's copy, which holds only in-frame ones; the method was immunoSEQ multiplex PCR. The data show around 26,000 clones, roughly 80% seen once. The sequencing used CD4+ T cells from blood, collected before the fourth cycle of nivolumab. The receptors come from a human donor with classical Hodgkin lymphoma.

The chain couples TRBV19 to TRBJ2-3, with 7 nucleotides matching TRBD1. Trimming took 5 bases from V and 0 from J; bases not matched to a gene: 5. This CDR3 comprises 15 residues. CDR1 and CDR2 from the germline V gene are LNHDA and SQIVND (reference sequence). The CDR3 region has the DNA TGTGCCAGTAGTGACAGGGCGGCTAGCACAGATACGCAGTATTTT. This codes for CASSDRAASTDTQYF. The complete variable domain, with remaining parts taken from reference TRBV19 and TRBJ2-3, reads DGGITQSPKYLFRKEGQNVTLSCEQNLNHDAMYWYRQDPGQGLRLIYYSQIVNDFQKGDIAEGYSVSREKKESFPLTVTSAQKNPTAFYLCASSDRAASTDTQYFGPGTRLTVL.

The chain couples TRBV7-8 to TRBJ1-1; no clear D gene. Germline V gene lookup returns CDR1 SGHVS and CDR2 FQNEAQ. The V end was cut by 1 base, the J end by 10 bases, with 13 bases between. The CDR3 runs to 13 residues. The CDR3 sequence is CASSLEPATGAFF. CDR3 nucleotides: TGTGCCAGCAGCTTAGAGCCAGCAACGGGAGCTTTCTTT.

CDR3 in amino acids: CASSPTTTGWTEAFF. The CDR3 nucleotides read TGCGCCAGCAGCCCTACTACGACAGGGTGGACTGAAGCTTTCTTT. J is TRBJ1-1 and V is TRBV5-1, with 7 nucleotides matching TRBD1. The germline V gene encodes CDR1 SGHRS and CDR2 YFSETQ. The V segment lost 4 bases and the J segment 5 bases; nucleotides outside the gene matches: 11. CDR3 length: 15 amino acids.

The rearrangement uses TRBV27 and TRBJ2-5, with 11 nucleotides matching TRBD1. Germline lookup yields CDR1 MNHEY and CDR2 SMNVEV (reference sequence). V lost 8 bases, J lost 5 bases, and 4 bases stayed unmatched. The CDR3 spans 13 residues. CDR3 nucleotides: TGTGCCAGCGGACAGGGGGCGAGGGAGACCCAGTACTTC. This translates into CASGQGARETQYF.

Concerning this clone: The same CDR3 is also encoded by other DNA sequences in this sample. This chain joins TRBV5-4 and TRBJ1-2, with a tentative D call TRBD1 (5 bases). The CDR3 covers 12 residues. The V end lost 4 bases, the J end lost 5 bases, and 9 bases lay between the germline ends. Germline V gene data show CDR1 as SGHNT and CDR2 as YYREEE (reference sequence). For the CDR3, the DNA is TGTGCCAGCAGCCTTGACAGTTATGGCTACACCTTC. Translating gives CASSLDSYGYTF.

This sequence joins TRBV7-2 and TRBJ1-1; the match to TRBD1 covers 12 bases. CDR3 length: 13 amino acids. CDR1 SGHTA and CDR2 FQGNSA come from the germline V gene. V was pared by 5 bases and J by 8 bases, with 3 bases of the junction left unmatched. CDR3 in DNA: TGTGCCAGCAGCGTAGGGACAGGGGGCGAAGCTTTCTTT. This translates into CASSVGTGGEAFF.

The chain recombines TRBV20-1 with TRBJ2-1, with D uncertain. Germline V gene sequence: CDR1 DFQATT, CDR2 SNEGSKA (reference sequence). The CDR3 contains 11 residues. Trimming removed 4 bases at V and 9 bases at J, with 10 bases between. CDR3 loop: CSATLRSEQFF. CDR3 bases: TGCAGTGCTACCCTAAGAAGTGAGCAGTTCTTC.

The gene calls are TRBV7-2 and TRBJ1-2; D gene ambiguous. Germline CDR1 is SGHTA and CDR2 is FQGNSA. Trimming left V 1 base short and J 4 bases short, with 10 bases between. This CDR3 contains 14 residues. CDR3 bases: TGTGCCAGCAGCTTAGATAGGCAGATCTATGGCTACACCTTC. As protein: CASSLDRQIYGYTF.

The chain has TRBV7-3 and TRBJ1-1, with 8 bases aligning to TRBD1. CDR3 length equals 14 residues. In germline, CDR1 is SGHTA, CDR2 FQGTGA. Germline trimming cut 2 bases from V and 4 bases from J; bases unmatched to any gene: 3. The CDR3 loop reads CASSLQGASTEAFF. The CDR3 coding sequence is TGTGCCAGCAGCTTACAGGGGGCGAGCACTGAAGCTTTCTTT.

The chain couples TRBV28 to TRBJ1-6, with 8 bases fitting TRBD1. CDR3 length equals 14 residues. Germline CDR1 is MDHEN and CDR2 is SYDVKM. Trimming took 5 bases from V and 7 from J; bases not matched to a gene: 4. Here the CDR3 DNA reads TGTGCCAGCAGTCTCTGGACAGGGAATTCACCCCTCCACTTT. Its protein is CASSLWTGNSPLHF.

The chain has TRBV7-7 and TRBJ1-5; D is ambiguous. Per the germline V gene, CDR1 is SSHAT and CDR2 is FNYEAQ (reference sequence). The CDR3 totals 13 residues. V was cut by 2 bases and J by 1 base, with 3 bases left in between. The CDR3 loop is CASSLCSNQPQHF. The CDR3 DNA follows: TGTGCCAGCAGCTTATGCAGCAATCAGCCCCAGCATTTT.

CDR3 coding DNA: TGTGCCAGCAGCTTCGACAGGGCTAATTCACCCCTCCACTTT. Protein: CASSFDRANSPLHF. The chain recombines TRBV7-2 with TRBJ1-6; 7 bases match TRBD1. V trimming: 3 bases; J trimming: 6 bases; junction bases outside the gene matches: 2. The CDR3 contains 14 residues. The germline CDR1 and CDR2 sequences are SGHTA and FQGNSA.

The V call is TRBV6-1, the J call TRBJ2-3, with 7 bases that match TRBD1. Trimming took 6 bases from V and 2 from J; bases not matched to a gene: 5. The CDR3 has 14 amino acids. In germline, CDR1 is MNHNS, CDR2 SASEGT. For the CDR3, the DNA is TGTGCCAGCAGCAGACAGGGATCCACAGATACGCAGTATTTT. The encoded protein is CASSRQGSTDTQYF.

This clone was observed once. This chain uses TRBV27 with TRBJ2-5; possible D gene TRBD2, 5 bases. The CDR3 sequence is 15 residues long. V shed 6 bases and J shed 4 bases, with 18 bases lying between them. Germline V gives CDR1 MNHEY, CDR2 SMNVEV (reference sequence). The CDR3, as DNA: TGTGCCAGCAGACCTCCGAACCGGGCGGGAGAGACCCAGTACTTC. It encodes CASRPPNRAGETQYF.

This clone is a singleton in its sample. The CDR3: CASSFRGSTTIGNTIYF. The CDR3 nucleotides are TGCGCCAGCAGCTTCAGGGGATCAACGACCATCGGAAACACCATATATTTT. The chain joins TRBV5-1 to TRBJ1-3; tentatively, D is TRBD1 (6 bases). The CDR3 has 17 amino acids. Trimming cost V 2 bases and J 4 bases, with 19 bases left between them. Germline loops: CDR1 SGHRS, CDR2 YFSETQ.

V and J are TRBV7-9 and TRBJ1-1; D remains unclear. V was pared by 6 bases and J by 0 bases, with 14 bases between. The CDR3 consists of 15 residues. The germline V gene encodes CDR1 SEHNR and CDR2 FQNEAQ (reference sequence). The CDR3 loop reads CASSFHHDVNTEAFF. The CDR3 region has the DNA TGTGCCAGCAGTTTTCATCACGACGTGAACACTGAAGCTTTCTTT.

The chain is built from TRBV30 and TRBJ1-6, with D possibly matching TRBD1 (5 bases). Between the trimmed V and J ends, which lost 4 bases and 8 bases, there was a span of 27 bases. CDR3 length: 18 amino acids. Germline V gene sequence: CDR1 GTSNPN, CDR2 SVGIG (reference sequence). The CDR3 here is CAWTGQKGREAADSPLHF. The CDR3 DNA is TGTGCCTGGACGGGGCAAAAGGGAAGGGAGGCGGCGGATTCACCCCTCCACTTT.

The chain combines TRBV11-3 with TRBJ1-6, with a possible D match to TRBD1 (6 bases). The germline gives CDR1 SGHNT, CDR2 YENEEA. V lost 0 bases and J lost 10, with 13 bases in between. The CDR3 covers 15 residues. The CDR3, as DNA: TGTGCCAGCAGCTTAGATCGGGGGGCATGGTCACCCCTCCACTTT. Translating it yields CASSLDRGAWSPLHF.

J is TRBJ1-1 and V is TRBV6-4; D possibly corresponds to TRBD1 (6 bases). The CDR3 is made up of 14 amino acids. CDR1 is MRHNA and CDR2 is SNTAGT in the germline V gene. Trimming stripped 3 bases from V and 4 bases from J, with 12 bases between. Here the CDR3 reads CASSESGGITEAFF. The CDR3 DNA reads TGTGCCAGCAGTGAGTCCGGGGGCATCACTGAAGCTTTCTTT.

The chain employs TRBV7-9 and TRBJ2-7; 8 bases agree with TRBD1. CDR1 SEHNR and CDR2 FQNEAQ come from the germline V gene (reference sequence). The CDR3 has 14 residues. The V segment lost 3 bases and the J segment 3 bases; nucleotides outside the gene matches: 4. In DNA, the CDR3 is TGTGCCAGCAGCTTCGGGACAGGTGACTACGAGCAGTACTTC. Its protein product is CASSFGTGDYEQYF.

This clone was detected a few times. This CDR3 reads CASSLVGGQTNQPQHF. CDR3 nucleotides: TGTGCCAGCAGCTTAGTGGGTGGGCAGACCAATCAGCCCCAGCATTTT. This chain connects TRBV7-2 to TRBJ1-5, with D hard to call. V was trimmed by 1 base and J by 3 bases, leaving 13 bases between them. The CDR3 loop spans 16 amino acids. Germline V gene sequence: CDR1 SGHTA, CDR2 FQGNSA.

DNA of the CDR3: TGCAGCGCCCATTACCTAGCGGAGCAAGAGACCCAGTACTTC. Its protein product is CSAHYLAEQETQYF. The chain uses TRBV29-1 and TRBJ2-5, with 7 bases lining up with TRBD2. Germline V lookup: CDR1 SQVTM, CDR2 ANQGSEA. The ends lost 7 bases at V and 2 bases at J; junction bases unmatched: 10. This CDR3 region has 14 residues.

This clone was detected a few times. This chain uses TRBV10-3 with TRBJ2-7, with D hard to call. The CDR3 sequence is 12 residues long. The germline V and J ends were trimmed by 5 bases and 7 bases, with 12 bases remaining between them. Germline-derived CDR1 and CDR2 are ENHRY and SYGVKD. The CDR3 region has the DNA TGTGCCATCAGTACCACCGTAGGGGAGCAGTACTTC. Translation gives CAISTTVGEQYF.

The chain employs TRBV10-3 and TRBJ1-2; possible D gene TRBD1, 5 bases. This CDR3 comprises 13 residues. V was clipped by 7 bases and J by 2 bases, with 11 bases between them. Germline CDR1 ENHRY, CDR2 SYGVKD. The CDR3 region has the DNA TGTGCCATCACTCCGGACAAGAACTATGGCTACACCTTC. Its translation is CAITPDKNYGYTF.

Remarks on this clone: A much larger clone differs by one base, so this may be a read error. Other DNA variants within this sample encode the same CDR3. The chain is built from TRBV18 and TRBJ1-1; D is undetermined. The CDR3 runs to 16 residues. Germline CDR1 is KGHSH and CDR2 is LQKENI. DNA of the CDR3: TGTGCCAGCTCACCCTTTACACACTTCATGAACACTGAGGCTTTCTTT. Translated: CASSPFTHFMNTEAFF.

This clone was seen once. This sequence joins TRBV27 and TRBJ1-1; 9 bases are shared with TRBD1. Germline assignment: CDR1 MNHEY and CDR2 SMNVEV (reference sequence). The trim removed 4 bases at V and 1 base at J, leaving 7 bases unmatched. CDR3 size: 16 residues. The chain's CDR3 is CASSYGGTGSNTEAFF. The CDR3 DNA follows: TGTGCCAGCAGTTATGGGGGGACAGGGTCGAACACTGAAGCTTTCTTT.

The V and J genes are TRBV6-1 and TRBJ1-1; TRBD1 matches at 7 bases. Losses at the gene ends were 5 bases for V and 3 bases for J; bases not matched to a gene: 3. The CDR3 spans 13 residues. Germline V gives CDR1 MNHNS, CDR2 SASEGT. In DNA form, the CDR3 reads TGTGCCAGCAGTCGCCAGGGGGACACTGAAGCTTTCTTT. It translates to CASSRQGDTEAFF.

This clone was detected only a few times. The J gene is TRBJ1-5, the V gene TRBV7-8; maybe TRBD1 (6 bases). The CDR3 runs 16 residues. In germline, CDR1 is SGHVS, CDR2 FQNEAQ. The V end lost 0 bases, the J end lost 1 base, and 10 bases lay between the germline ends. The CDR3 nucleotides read TGTGCCAGCAGCTTAGCGGCAGGGGTCAGCAATCAGCCCCAGCATTTT. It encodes CASSLAAGVSNQPQHF.

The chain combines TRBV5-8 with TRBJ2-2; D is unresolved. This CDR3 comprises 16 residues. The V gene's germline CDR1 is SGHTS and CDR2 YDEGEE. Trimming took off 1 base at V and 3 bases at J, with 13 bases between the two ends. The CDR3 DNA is TGTGCCAGCAGCTTGAACTTGTTGGGCTACACCGGGGAGCTGTTTTTT. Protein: CASSLNLLGYTGELFF. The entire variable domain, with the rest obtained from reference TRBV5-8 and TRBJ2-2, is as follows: EAGVTQSPTHLIKTRGQQATLRCSPISGHTSVYWYQQALGLGLQFLLWYDEGEERNRGNFPPRFSGRQFPNYSSELNVNALELEDSALYLCASSLNLLGYTGELFFGEGSRLTVL.

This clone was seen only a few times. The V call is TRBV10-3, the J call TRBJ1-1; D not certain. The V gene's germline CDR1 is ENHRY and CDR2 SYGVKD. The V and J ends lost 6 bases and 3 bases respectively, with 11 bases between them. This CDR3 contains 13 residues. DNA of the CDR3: TGTGCCATCAGGAGGGATGAGGACACTGAAGCTTTCTTT. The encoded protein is CAIRRDEDTEAFF.

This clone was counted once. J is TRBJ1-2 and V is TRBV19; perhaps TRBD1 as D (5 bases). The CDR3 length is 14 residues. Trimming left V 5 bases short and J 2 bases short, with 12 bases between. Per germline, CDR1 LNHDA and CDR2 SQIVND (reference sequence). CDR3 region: CASSPLGRNYGYTF. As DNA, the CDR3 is TGTGCCAGTAGTCCCCTGGGGCGGAACTATGGCTACACCTTC.

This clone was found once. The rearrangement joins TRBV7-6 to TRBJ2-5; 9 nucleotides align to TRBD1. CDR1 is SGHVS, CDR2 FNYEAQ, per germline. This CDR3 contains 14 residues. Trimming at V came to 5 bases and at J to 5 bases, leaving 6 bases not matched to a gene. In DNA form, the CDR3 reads TGTGCCAGCAGCCCCGGACAGGGGCGGGAGACCCAGTACTTC. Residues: CASSPGQGRETQYF. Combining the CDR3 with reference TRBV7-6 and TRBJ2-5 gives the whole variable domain GAGVSQSPRYKVTKRGQDVALRCDPISGHVSLYWYRQALGQGPEFLTYFNYEAQQDKSGLPNDRFSAERPEGSISTLTIQRTEQRDSAMYRCASSPGQGRETQYFGPGTRLLVL.